This T cell receptor (beta chain) comes out of a study of T cells in localized non-small cell lung cancer. Study findings and constraints: Adjacent uninvolved lung had the highest clonality, suggesting focused antigen responses. A higher density of T cells in blood coincided with extended overall survival.

Comments on this clone: The antigen is unknown.

The CDR3 has 14 residues. Germline-derived CDR1 and CDR2 are MNHEY and SMNVEV (reference sequence). Deletions cut 3 bases from V and 5 bases from J, with 10 bases between. TCRdb's table, derived via immunoSEQ multiplex PCR, lists solely in-frame clones and lacks some. The sample has tens of thousands of clones, about 87% seen once. The rearrangement joins TRBV27 to TRBJ2-2; tentatively, D is TRBD1 (5 bases). This TCR came from a man between 35 and 75 years old with stage I squamous cell lung carcinoma. The sample consisted of peripheral blood, taken before any cancer treatment. CDR3 in amino acids: CASSFPPGTGELFF. CDR3 sequence (DNA): TGTGCCAGCAGTTTCCCGCCAGGGACCGGGGAGCTGTTTTTT.